This T cell receptor beta chain is drawn from a study of vaccination effects on CD4 cells after COVID-19. Pools of viral peptides were used by the ViraFEST assay to expand antigen-specific CD4+ T cells ahead of sequencing. An approximately ten-day culture period preceded the isolation of CD4+ T cells. From March to December 2020, the person had a SARS-CoV-2 infection that was confirmed by PCR. Repertoires were generated with immunoSEQ multiplex PCR, while TCRdb's copy carries only in-frame clones and drops some. The table shows 35,000 to 40,000 clones, with about 78% occurring only once. About this clone: Its specificity is not known.

Findings and limits, study-wide: Vaccine- and infection-induced clones showed marked clonal contraction late following vaccination.

Source: CD4+ T cells from PBMCs cultured with HCoV-NL63 spike peptides, taken before COVID-19 vaccination. The TCR originated in a human donor who had a prior SARS-CoV-2 infection.

The CDR3 protein is CASSWQGGSSYEQYF. The CDR3 DNA reads as TGTGCCAGCAGCTGGCAAGGGGGGAGCTCCTACGAGCAGTACTTC. The chain couples TRBV7-2 to TRBJ2-7; D may correspond to TRBD1 or TRBD2 (6 bases each). V lost 4 bases to trimming and J lost 0 bases, with 13 bases between them. There are 15 residues in the CDR3. The germline V gene encodes CDR1 SGHTA and CDR2 FQGNSA.